This is a list of T cell receptor beta chains from one sample in a study of cytomegalovirus exposure and HLA in healthy donors. Data came from immunoSEQ multiplex PCR; TCRdb stores just in-frame clones and leaves some out. The repertoire holds approximately 140,000 clones, with about three quarters as singletons. The material sequenced was PBMCs. The origin of the receptors is a man in his forties in good health and CMV-seropositive. CDR3s leave out the opening cysteine and the closing phenylalanine or tryptophan.

TRBJ1-1 TRBV7-2 ASRRVKNTEAF
TRBJ2-7 TRBV5-4 ASSTRTSGSGYGQY
TRBJ2-3 TRBV7-9 ASSHPTGWDTQY
TRBJ1-1 TRBV28 ASSSPPVPEAF
TRBJ2-3 TRBV7-3 ASSSRGTDTQY
TRBJ2-3 TRBV5-1 ASSSTGGASDTQY
- TRBV2 ASSENSPFTYEQY
TRBJ1-1 TRBV9 ASSYEWSGAEAF
TRBJ2-1 TRBV18 ASSPPGQLNNEQF
TRBJ1-3 TRBV9 ASSVGGSRGDTIY
TRBJ2-1 TRBV25-1 ASSGTLNNEQF
TRBJ2-3 TRBV29-1 SVDLTDTQY
TRBJ1-2 TRBV4-2 ASSQGEGGYT
TRBJ1-4 TRBV6-5 ASSYSDRGREKLF
TRBJ2-7 TRBV10-3 AISDGINYEQY
TRBJ1-2 TRBV28 ASSFPGNYGYT
TRBJ1-6 TRBV25-1 ASSDPTGPNNSPLH
TRBJ1-5 TRBV19 ASSNLGGDSNQPQH
TRBJ2-2 TRBV4-3 ASSPGTGQGTGELF
TRBJ2-7 TRBV9 ASSVMPSGSLYEQY
TRBJ1-2 TRBV27 ASSLSTGSLGGYT
TRBJ2-2 TRBV6-4 ASRPEGGGTGELF
TRBJ2-3 TRBV4-3 ASSQGQATDTQY
TRBJ1-1 TRBV7-8 ASSLGQGNTEAF
TRBJ2-3 TRBV4-1 ASSQEGSGAHTDTQY
TRBJ2-3 TRBV5-1 ASRRAPGSTDTQY
TRBJ2-2 TRBV25-1 ASSTGGGITGELF
TRBJ2-6 TRBV6-5 ASSYTGSSGANVLT
TRBJ2-3 TRBV30 AGGLAGGLTDTQY
TRBJ2-2 TRBV7-9 ASSPGLAGGPGELF
TRBJ1-2 TRBV4-1 ASSQGRDRRGYT
TRBJ2-3 TRBV6-5 ASSGGGAGADTQY
TRBJ1-2 TRBV28 ASSLVRRTNYGYT
TRBJ2-1 TRBV29-1 SGGTSGSNEQF
TRBJ2-7 TRBV27 ASSFRGVQGANEQY
TRBJ2-7 TRBV2 ASSELAGGYYEQY
TRBJ2-7 TRBV4-3 ASSQAHSSEQY
TRBJ1-1 TRBV7-2 ASSPQAKMNTEAF
TRBJ2-3 TRBV10-3 AISEITDTQY
TRBJ1-2 TRBV28 ASRTQGSYGYT
TRBJ2-1 TRBV6-6 ASSYSGTRYNEQF
TRBJ2-5 TRBV5-6 ASSLRGTVLETQY
TRBJ2-7 TRBV5-6 ASSSFPSPPGDEQY
TRBJ2-3 TRBV5-1 ASSLPGQGSTDTQY
TRBJ2-7 TRBV7-8 ASSLTGTGSYEQY
TRBJ2-7 TRBV25-1 ASSDWGVQEQY
TRBJ1-4 TRBV10-1 ASSESNKGDEKLF
TRBJ1-1 TRBV6-6 ASSYEGVTEAF